These 24 T cell receptor beta chains originate from one sample sequenced in a study of cytomegalovirus exposure and HLA in healthy donors. Vbeta (60) and Jbeta (13) primers were used in the PCR. Only in-frame clones appear in the TCRdb table, and some are missing; sequencing was by immunoSEQ multiplex PCR. The data show approximately 110,000 clones, 69% seen once. Sequenced sample: PBMCs. The receptor set was obtained from a man aged 25-45 years in good health and CMV-seronegative.

The V gene is TRBV28, the J gene TRBJ2-5; 11 bases fit TRBD2. CDR1 is MDHEN, CDR2 SYDVKM, per germline. The CDR3 is 16 amino acids. V dropped 3 bases and J dropped 5; count of bases not matched to a gene: 8. The CDR3 nucleotides read TGTGCCAGCAGTTTTAGTTTAGCGGGAGGGAAGGAGACCCAGTACTTC. Translated, it gives CASSFSLAGGKETQYF. Supplemented by reference TRBV28 and TRBJ2-5, the full variable domain reads DVKVTQSSRYLVKRTGEKVFLECVQDMDHENMFWYRQDPGLGLRLIYFSYDVKMKEKGDIPEGYSVSREKKERFSLILESASTNQTSMYLCASSFSLAGGKETQYFGPGTRLLVL.

The chain recombines TRBV6-6 with TRBJ2-1; 10 positions match TRBD2. The V segment lost 7 bases and the J segment 8 bases; nucleotides outside the gene matches: 11. The CDR3 consists of 15 residues. Germline values: CDR1 MNHNY, CDR2 SVGAGI (reference sequence). The CDR3 nucleotides read TGTGCCAGCATGGAGCGGGAGGGCCTTGGAGATGAGCAGTTCTTC. As protein: CASMEREGLGDEQFF.

The chain links TRBV5-5 to TRBJ1-1, with 7 bases identical to TRBD1. The CDR3 has 16 residues. The J segment lost 4 bases and the V segment lost 2 bases, leaving 11 bases of the junction unmatched. Germline V gene data show CDR1 as SGHKS and CDR2 as YYEKEE (reference sequence). The CDR3 coding sequence is TGTGCCAGCAGCTTACAGTATGCAGGGGGGATCACTGAAGCTTTCTTT. The encoded protein is CASSLQYAGGITEAFF.

V is TRBV27 and J is TRBJ1-4, with D maybe TRBD1 (5 bases). Germline lookup yields CDR1 MNHEY and CDR2 SMNVEV (reference sequence). This CDR3 is 14 amino acids long. V lost 4 bases and J lost 4, with 10 bases in between. Here the CDR3 reads CASSSGWGNEKLFF. CDR3 in DNA: TGTGCCAGCAGTTCAGGGTGGGGTAATGAAAAACTGTTTTTT. The whole variable domain, remainder taken from reference TRBV27 and TRBJ1-4, is EAQVTQNPRYLITVTGKKLTVTCSQNMNHEYMSWYRQDPGLGLRQIYYSMNVEVTDKGDVPEGYKVSRKEKRNFPLILESPSPNQTSLYFCASSSGWGNEKLFFGSGTQLSVL.

The rearrangement uses TRBV7-2 and TRBJ1-2; 7 nucleotides agree with TRBD1. J lost 0 bases, V lost 5 bases, and 3 bases had no gene match. The germline V gene has CDR1 SGHTA and CDR2 FQGNSA. CDR3 length: 14 amino acids. This CDR3 is CASSPGTANYGYTF. DNA of the CDR3: TGTGCCAGCAGCCCCGGGACAGCTAACTATGGCTACACCTTC.

The sample holds one count of this clone. The chain links TRBV7-3 to TRBJ2-2; 7 bases map to TRBD1. The germline V gene encodes CDR1 SGHTA and CDR2 FQGTGA. V shed 5 bases, J shed 6 bases, and the junction held 15 bases outside the gene matches. This CDR3 comprises 17 residues. DNA of the CDR3: TGTGCCAGCAGCCTACAACGACAGGGTCTCTCCTCCGGGGAGCTGTTTTTT. Protein: CASSLQRQGLSSGELFF. Full variable domain (remainder filled in from reference TRBV7-3 and TRBJ2-2): GAGVSQTPSNKVTEKGKYVELRCDPISGHTALYWYRQSLGQGPEFLIYFQGTGAADDSGLPNDRFFAVRPEGSVSTLKIQRTERGDSAVYLCASSLQRQGLSSGELFFGEGSRLTVL.

This clone has a single count. The chain is built from TRBV5-6 and TRBJ2-5; 7 positions match TRBD1. The J call could be wrong; TRBJ2-7 is a better fit for the DNA end. Germline assignment: CDR1 SGHDT and CDR2 YYEEEE. The CDR3 contains 14 residues. CDR3 in DNA: TGTGCCAGCAGCCACAGGGGTTTCTCCTACGAGCAGTACTTC. It specifies CASSHRGFSYEQYF.

The chain joins TRBV6-4 to TRBJ2-3; 9 bases fit TRBD2. The J segment lost 6 bases and the V segment lost 3 bases, leaving 7 bases of the junction unmatched. The CDR3 totals 15 residues. CDR1 MRHNA and CDR2 SNTAGT come from the germline V gene. CDR3 nucleotides: TGTGCCAGCAGTGAGCTAGCGGGATCTGCGGATACGCAGTATTTT. This encodes CASSELAGSADTQYF.

The table lists this clone with a few counts. V and J are TRBV4-3 and TRBJ1-6, with D possibly being TRBD1 (5 bases). Per germline, CDR1 LGHNA and CDR2 YSLEER. The CDR3 runs to 17 residues. V was cut by 1 base and J by 5 bases, with 15 bases left in between. The CDR3 sequence: CASSQAAGRYNNSPLHF. The CDR3 region has the DNA TGCGCCAGCAGCCAAGCCGCGGGACGGTACAATAATTCACCCCTCCACTTT.

V and J are TRBV19 and TRBJ1-1; possible D gene TRBD1, 5 bases. This CDR3 has 14 residues. CDR1 and CDR2 from the germline V gene are LNHDA and SQIVND (reference sequence). Trimming stripped 1 base from V and 4 bases from J, with 10 bases between. In DNA form, the CDR3 reads TGTGCCAGTAGTATAGCCGCGGGGGGCACTGAAGCTTTCTTT. It specifies CASSIAAGGTEAFF.

The chain combines TRBV30 with TRBJ1-5; 8 positions match TRBD1. Germline CDR1 GTSNPN, CDR2 SVGIG (reference sequence). The V gene end was trimmed by 4 bases and the J gene end by 5 bases; junction bases not matched to a gene: 7. This CDR3 has 14 amino acids. CDR3 region: CAWTGGRSHQPQHF. For the CDR3, the DNA is TGTGCCTGGACAGGGGGCCGTTCCCATCAGCCCCAGCATTTT.

This chain links TRBV7-2 with TRBJ2-7, with 11 bases matching TRBD2. Unmatched junction bases numbered 9, after V lost 3 bases and J lost 5 bases. The germline gives CDR1 SGHTA, CDR2 FQGNSA. The CDR3 totals 16 residues. The CDR3 loop reads CASSFLLAGVVHEQYF. Here the CDR3 DNA reads TGTGCCAGCAGCTTTTTACTAGCGGGAGTAGTACACGAGCAGTACTTC. Together with reference TRBV7-2 and TRBJ2-7, the CDR3 gives the full variable domain: GAGVSQSPSNKVTEKGKDVELRCDPISGHTALYWYRQSLGQGLEFLIYFQGNSAPDKSGLPSDRFSAERTGGSVSTLTIQRTQQEDSAVYLCASSFLLAGVVHEQYFGPGTRLTVT.

This clone was counted between two and nine times. The J gene is TRBJ2-4, the V gene TRBV6-6; the D gene is possibly TRBD2 (6 bases). Germline assignment: CDR1 MNHNY and CDR2 SVGAGI (reference sequence). V gave up 5 bases and J gave up 10 bases, with 15 bases separating them. The length of the CDR3 is 13 residues. The CDR3, as DNA: TGTGCCAGCAGTGGGGGGACGAATGGGATTCAGTACTTC. This sequence encodes CASSGGTNGIQYF.

This clone was found a few times. The chain couples TRBV7-3 to TRBJ2-7; 9 positions agree with TRBD2. Losses at the gene ends were 0 bases for V and 0 bases for J; bases not matched to a gene: 0. The CDR3 totals 15 residues. Per germline, CDR1 SGHTA and CDR2 FQGTGA. DNA for the CDR3: TGTGCCAGCAGCTTAACTAGCGGGAGCTCCTACGAGCAGTACTTC. Translating gives CASSLTSGSSYEQYF.

The chain is built from TRBV5-4 and TRBJ2-5; weak D call: TRBD2 (5 bases). V lost 2 bases and J 3 bases, leaving 14 bases between the germline ends. The CDR3 consists of 15 residues. Germline V gene lookup returns CDR1 SGHNT and CDR2 YYREEE (reference sequence). Here the CDR3 reads CASSFDPTREETQYF. CDR3 bases: TGTGCCAGCAGCTTTGACCCGACGAGGGAAGAGACCCAGTACTTC.

V and J are TRBV5-1 and TRBJ2-4, with a possible D match to TRBD1 (6 bases). The V end was cut by 2 bases, the J end by 4 bases, with 13 bases between. This CDR3 spans 15 amino acids. CDR1 and CDR2 (germline): SGHRS, YFSETQ. CDR3 protein: CASSFVTGHKNIQYF. In DNA, the CDR3 is TGCGCCAGCAGCTTCGTAACAGGGCATAAAAACATTCAGTACTTC.

The rearrangement uses TRBV19 and TRBJ2-3; D might be TRBD1 (6 bases). Trimming removed 8 bases at V and 6 bases at J, with 15 bases between. The length of the CDR3 is 13 residues. The V gene's germline CDR1 is LNHDA and CDR2 SQIVND (reference sequence). The CDR3 is CASGGTPRDTQYF. The CDR3 DNA is TGTGCCAGTGGTGGGACACCCAGGGATACGCAGTATTTT.

J is TRBJ2-1 and V is TRBV5-4, with 8 bases matching TRBD2. CDR3 size: 14 residues. The germline V gene has CDR1 SGHNT and CDR2 YYREEE (reference sequence). After removal of 3 bases from V and 6 bases from J, the junction contained 5 bases not matched to a gene. CDR3 region: CASSWGSGTNEQFF. In DNA, the CDR3 is TGTGCCAGCAGCTGGGGTAGCGGGACCAATGAGCAGTTCTTC.

The gene calls are TRBV29-1 and TRBJ1-1; D unclear. Trimming shortened V by 3 bases and J by 2 bases, and 13 bases separated the two germline ends. The CDR3 spans 14 residues. Germline CDR1 is SQVTM and CDR2 is ANQGSEA. In nucleotides, the CDR3 is TGCAGCGTTGATTTGGTTAAGCACAACACTGAAGCTTTCTTT. Amino acid sequence: CSVDLVKHNTEAFF.

CDR3: CSVEQSSGNTIYF. DNA for the CDR3: TGCAGCGTTGAACAGTCCTCTGGAAACACCATATATTTT. The J gene is TRBJ1-3, the V gene TRBV29-1; D remains ambiguous. The CDR3 spans 13 residues. Between the trimmed V and J ends, which lost 2 bases and 0 bases, there was a span of 5 bases. Germline-derived CDR1 and CDR2 are SQVTM and ANQGSEA.

The chain joins TRBV28 to TRBJ2-7, with 10 bases fitting TRBD1. Germline CDR1 is MDHEN and CDR2 is SYDVKM. The length of the CDR3 is 14 residues. V lost 5 bases, J lost 3 bases, and 4 bases stayed unmatched. The CDR3 DNA reads as TGTGCCAGCAGTGACAGGGGGCTTAGCTACGAGCAGTACTTC. This translates into CASSDRGLSYEQYF.

This chain uses TRBV11-3 with TRBJ2-7; D unclear. Trimming left V 6 bases short and J 1 base short, with 13 bases between. Germline V CDR1 and CDR2: SGHNT, YENEEA. CDR3 size: 14 residues. The CDR3 here is CASSQLTSSYEQYF. The CDR3 region has the DNA TGTGCCAGCAGTCAACTAACCTCTTCCTACGAGCAGTACTTC.

The J gene is TRBJ2-3, the V gene TRBV6-1; 8 nucleotides agree with TRBD2. CDR1 and CDR2 (germline): MNHNS, SASEGT. The V gene end was trimmed by 4 bases and the J gene end by 4 bases; junction bases not matched to a gene: 4. CDR3 size: 14 residues. CDR3 DNA sequence: TGTGCCAGCAGTGGTAGCGGGACCGCAGATACGCAGTATTTT. This translates into CASSGSGTADTQYF.

The genes are TRBV4-2 and TRBJ2-6; the match to TRBD2 covers 9 bases. Germline-derived CDR1 and CDR2 are LGHNA and YNFKEQ. The CDR3 runs 18 residues. J was trimmed by 0 bases and V by 2 bases; bases with no gene match: 5. The CDR3 DNA reads TGTGCCAGCAGCCAATGGCTAGCGGGGTCCTCTGGGGCCAACGTCCTGACTTTC. It codes for CASSQWLAGSSGANVLTF.